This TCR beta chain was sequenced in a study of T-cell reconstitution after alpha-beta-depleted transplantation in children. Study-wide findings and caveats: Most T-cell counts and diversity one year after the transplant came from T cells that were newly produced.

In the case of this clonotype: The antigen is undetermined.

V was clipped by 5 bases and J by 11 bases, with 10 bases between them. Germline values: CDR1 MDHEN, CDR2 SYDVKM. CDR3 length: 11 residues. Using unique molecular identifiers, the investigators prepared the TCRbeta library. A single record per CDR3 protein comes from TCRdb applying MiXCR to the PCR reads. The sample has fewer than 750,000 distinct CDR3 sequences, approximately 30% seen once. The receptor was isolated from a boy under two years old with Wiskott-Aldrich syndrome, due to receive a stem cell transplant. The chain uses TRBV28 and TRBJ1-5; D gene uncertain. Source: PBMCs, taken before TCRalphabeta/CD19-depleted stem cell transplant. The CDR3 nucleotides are TGTGCCAGCAGTCAAAAGACCGCCCAGCATTTT. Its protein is CASSQKTAQHF.